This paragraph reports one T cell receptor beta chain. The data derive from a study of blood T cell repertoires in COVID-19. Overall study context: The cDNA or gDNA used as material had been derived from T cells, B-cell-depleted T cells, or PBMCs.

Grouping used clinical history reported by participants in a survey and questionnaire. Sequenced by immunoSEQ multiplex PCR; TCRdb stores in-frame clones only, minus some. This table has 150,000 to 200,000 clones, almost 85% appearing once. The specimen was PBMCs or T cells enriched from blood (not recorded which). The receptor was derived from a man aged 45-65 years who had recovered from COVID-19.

CDR3 residues: CSVPDRGRGSHYGYTF. The CDR3 nucleotides are TGCAGCGTTCCGGACAGGGGGCGCGGGTCCCACTATGGCTACACCTTC. The chain recombines TRBV29-1 with TRBJ1-2; TRBD1 matches 11 bases. V lost 5 bases and J lost 3; bases outside the gene matches: 11. This CDR3 is built from 16 residues. The V gene's germline CDR1 is SQVTM and CDR2 ANQGSEA.